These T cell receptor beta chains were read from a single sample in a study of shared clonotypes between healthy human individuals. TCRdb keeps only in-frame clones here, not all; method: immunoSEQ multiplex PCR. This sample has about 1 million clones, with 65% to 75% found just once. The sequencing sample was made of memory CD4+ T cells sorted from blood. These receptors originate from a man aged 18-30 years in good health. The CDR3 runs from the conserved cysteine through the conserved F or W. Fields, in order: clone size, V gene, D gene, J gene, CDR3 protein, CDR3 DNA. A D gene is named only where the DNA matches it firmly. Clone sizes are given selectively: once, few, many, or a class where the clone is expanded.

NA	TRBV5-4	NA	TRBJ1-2	CASSFREVGYTF	TGTGCCAGCAGCTTCCGGGAGGTTGGCTACACCTTC
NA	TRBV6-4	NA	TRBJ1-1	CASSASMNTEAFF	TGTGCCAGCAGTGCGTCCATGAACACTGAAGCTTTCTTT
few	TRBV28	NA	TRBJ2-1	CASSLRQSEQFF	TGTGCCAGCAGTTTAAGGCAGAGTGAGCAGTTCTTC
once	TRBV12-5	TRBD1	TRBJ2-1	CASGRGQARNEQFF	TGTGCTAGTGGTAGGGGACAGGCGCGCAATGAGCAGTTCTTC
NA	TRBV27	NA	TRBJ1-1	CASSLARNTEAFF	TGTGCCAGCAGCCTCGCCAGGAACACTGAAGCTTTCTTT
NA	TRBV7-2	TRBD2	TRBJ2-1	CASSPDHTSGSYNEQFF	TGTGCCAGCAGCCCAGACCACACTAGCGGCTCCTACAATGAGCAGTTCTTC
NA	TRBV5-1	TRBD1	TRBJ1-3	CASSTGQGALNTIYF	TGCGCCAGCAGCACCGGACAGGGGGCCCTAAACACCATATATTTT
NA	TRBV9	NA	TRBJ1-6	CASSVEGQYNSPLHF	TGTGCCAGCAGCGTAGAAGGACAATATAATTCACCCCTCCACTTT
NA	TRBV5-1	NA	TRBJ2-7	CASSLDPGMTYEQYF	TGCGCCAGCAGCTTGGATCCGGGAATGACCTACGAGCAGTACTTC
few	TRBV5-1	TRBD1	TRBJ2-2	CASSQGQPGITGELFF	TGCGCCAGCAGCCAGGGACAGCCCGGAATCACCGGGGAGCTGTTTTTT
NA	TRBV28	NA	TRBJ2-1	CASSRGATLNEQFF	TGTGCCAGCAGTCGGGGGGCGACCCTCAATGAGCAGTTCTTC
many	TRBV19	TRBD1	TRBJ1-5	CASTGQAGQPQHF	TGTGCCAGTACCGGACAGGCTGGCCAGCCCCAGCATTTT
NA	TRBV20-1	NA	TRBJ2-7	CSGFFSYEQYF	TGCAGTGGCTTCTTCTCCTACGAGCAGTACTTC
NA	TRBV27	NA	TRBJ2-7	CASSSRSGAVYEQYF	TGTGCCAGCAGTTCCCGTAGCGGAGCCGTCTACGAGCAGTACTTC
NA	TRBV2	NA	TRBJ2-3	CASSKTGTDTTDTQYF	TGTGCCAGCAGTAAGACCGGGACTGACACCACAGATACGCAGTATTTT
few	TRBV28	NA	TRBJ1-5	CASRPNNQPQHF	TGTGCCAGCAGACCGAACAATCAGCCCCAGCATTTT
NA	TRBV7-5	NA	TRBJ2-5	CAIGPVPPLRPRRTGGRETQYF	TGTGCCATCGGCCCAGTGCCCCCCCTTCGCCCCCGGCGGACAGGGGGTCGGGAGACCCAGTACTTC
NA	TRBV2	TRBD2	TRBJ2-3	CASGTSGDTQYF	TGTGCCAGCGGCACTAGCGGAGATACGCAGTATTTT
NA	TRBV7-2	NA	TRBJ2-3	CASSARGARGTDTQYF	TGTGCCAGCAGCGCCCGAGGAGCACGAGGCACAGATACGCAGTATTTT
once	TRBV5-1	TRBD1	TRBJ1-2	CASSKGQGDGYTF	TGCGCCAGCAGCAAGGGACAGGGGGATGGCTACACCTTC
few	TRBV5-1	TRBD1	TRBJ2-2	CASSSDRGRSIGTGELFF	TGCGCCAGCAGCTCGGACAGGGGGCGTTCTATTGGGACCGGGGAGCTGTTTTTT
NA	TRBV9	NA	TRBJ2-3	CASSVTRLGTDTQYF	TGTGCCAGCAGCGTAACTAGGTTAGGCACAGATACGCAGTATTTT
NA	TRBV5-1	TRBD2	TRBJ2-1	CASSLAASGRQYNEQFF	TGCGCCAGCAGCTTGGCGGCTAGCGGGAGGCAATACAATGAGCAGTTCTTC
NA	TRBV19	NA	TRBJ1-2	CASSIPQGRYGYTF	TGTGCCAGTAGTATCCCACAGGGCCGCTATGGCTACACCTTC
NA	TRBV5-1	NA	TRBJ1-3	CASRVSSGNTIYF	TGCGCCAGCAGGGTTAGCTCTGGAAACACCATATATTTT
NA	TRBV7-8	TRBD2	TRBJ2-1	CASSSPRAGVAGNEQFF	TGTGCCAGCAGCTCCCCCCGGGCGGGAGTTGCGGGGAATGAGCAGTTCTTC
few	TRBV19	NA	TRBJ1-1	CASSIGALNTEAFF	TGTGCCAGTAGTATAGGCGCCTTAAACACTGAAGCTTTCTTT
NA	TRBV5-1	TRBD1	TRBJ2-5	CASSIGQGAREETQYF	TGCGCCAGCAGCATTGGACAGGGGGCGCGGGAAGAGACCCAGTACTTC
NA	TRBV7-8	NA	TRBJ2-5	CASSSLVGGPIQETQYF	TGTGCCAGCAGCTCCCTGGTGGGAGGCCCCATCCAAGAGACCCAGTACTTC
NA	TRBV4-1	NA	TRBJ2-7	CASSQEEGWSSYEQYF	TGCGCCAGCAGCCAAGAAGAGGGCTGGAGCTCCTACGAGCAGTACTTC
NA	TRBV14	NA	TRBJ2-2	CASSRKGSSNTGELFF	TGTGCCAGCAGCCGGAAGGGGAGCAGTAACACCGGGGAGCTGTTTTTT
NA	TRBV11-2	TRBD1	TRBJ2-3	CASSVRDRGRTDTQYF	TGTGCCAGCAGCGTCCGGGACAGGGGGCGAACGGATACGCAGTATTTT
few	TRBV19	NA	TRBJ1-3	CASSIRGNTIYF	TGTGCCAGTAGTATCAGAGGAAACACCATATATTTT
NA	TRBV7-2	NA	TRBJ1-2	CASSLVTLGAANYGYTF	TGTGCCAGCAGCTTAGTCACCTTGGGGGCGGCTAACTATGGCTACACCTTC
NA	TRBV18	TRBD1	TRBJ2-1	CASSPGTGGADNEQFF	TGTGCCAGCTCACCGGGAACAGGGGGCGCGGACAATGAGCAGTTCTTC
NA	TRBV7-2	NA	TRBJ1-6	CASSLGGIVNSPLHF	TGTGCCAGCAGCCTAGGGGGTATAGTAAATTCACCCCTCCACTTT
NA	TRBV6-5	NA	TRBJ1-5	CASSRGDSNQPQHF	TGTGCCAGCAGCCGCGGGGATAGCAATCAGCCCCAGCATTTT
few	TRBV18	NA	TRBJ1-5	CASSPGDNQPQHF	TGTGCCAGCTCACCGGGGGACAATCAGCCCCAGCATTTT
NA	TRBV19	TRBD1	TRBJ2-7	CASSPEDRGSDEQYF	TGTGCCAGTAGTCCCGAGGACAGGGGGAGCGACGAGCAGTACTTC
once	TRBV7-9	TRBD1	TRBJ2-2	CASSLRGQGSGELFF	TGTGCCAGCAGCCTAAGAGGACAGGGAAGCGGGGAGCTGTTTTTT
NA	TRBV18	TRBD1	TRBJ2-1	CASSPGQGVNEQFF	TGTGCCAGCTCACCAGGACAGGGGGTGAATGAGCAGTTCTTC
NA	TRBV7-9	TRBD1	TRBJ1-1	CASSLAGDRNTEAFF	TGTGCCAGCAGCTTAGCAGGGGACAGGAACACTGAAGCTTTCTTT
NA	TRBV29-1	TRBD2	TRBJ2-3	CSVGTSGYTDTQYF	TGCAGCGTTGGGACTAGCGGGTACACAGATACGCAGTATTTT
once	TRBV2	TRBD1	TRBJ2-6	CASSSGTGGVGANVLTF	TGTGCCAGCAGTTCCGGGACAGGGGGCGTTGGGGCCAACGTCCTGACTTTC
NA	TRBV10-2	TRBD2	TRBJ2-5	CASREGLAQETQYF	TGCGCCAGCAGGGAAGGACTAGCGCAAGAGACCCAGTACTTC
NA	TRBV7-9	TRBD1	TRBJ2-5	CASSTGTGETQYF	TGTGCCAGCAGCACCGGGACAGGGGAGACCCAGTACTTC
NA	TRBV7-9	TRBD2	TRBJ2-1	CASSPSGRNGNEQFF	TGTGCCAGCAGTCCTAGCGGGAGAAATGGCAATGAGCAGTTCTTC
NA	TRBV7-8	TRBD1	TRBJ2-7	CASSRETGAYEQYF	TGTGCCAGCAGCAGAGAGACAGGGGCCTACGAGCAGTACTTC
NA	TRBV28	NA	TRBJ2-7	CASSSPSARFGNEQYF	TGTGCCAGCAGTTCCCCCTCGGCCCGCTTCGGAAACGAGCAGTACTTC